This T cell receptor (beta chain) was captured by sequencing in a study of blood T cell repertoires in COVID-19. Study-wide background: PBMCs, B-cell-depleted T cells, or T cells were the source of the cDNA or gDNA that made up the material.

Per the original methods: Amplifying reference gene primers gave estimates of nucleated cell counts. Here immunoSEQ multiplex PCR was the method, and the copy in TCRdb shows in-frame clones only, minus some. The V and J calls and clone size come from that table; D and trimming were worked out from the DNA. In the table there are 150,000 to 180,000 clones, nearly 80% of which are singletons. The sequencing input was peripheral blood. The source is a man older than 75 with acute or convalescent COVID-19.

The CDR3 reads CASSLASVPEAFF. Here the CDR3 DNA reads TGTGCCAGCAGCTTAGCGTCAGTACCTGAAGCTTTCTTT. This chain joins TRBV7-2 and TRBJ1-1; D remains ambiguous. Deletions cut 0 bases from V and 6 bases from J, with 8 bases between. Germline V gene sequence: CDR1 SGHTA, CDR2 FQGNSA. This CDR3 is built from 13 residues.